The next 13 T cell receptor beta chains were all read from a single sample in a study of blood T cell repertoires in COVID-19. Profiling relied on immunoSEQ multiplex PCR, and the TCRdb table lists in-frame clones only, not all of them. In the table there are about 330,000 clones, about 83% of which are singletons. The sample consisted of peripheral blood. Receptors originate from a woman aged 45 to 65 with acute or convalescent COVID-19.

The chain uses TRBV30 and TRBJ2-7, with a tentative D call TRBD2 (6 bases). The germline V and J ends were trimmed by 3 bases and 12 bases, with 21 bases remaining between them. CDR1 is GTSNPN and CDR2 is SVGIG in the germline V gene (reference sequence). The CDR3 spans 13 residues. CDR3: CAWRSFGREAMYV. CDR3 DNA sequence: TGTGCCTGGAGGTCCTTCGGCAGGGAGGCGATGTACGTC.

The chain links TRBV30 to TRBJ2-2; 14 nucleotides agree with TRBD2. CDR3 size: 15 residues. J was trimmed by 7 bases and V by 8 bases; bases with no gene match: 9. The V gene's germline CDR1 is GTSNPN and CDR2 SVGIG (reference sequence). This CDR3 is CALRLAGGPGGELFF. CDR3 DNA: TGTGCCCTAAGACTAGCGGGGGGGCCTGGCGGGGAGCTGTTTTTT.

This clone was seen only a few times. The chain uses TRBV7-9 and TRBJ1-2; the D gene is possibly TRBD1 (6 bases). This CDR3 is built from 18 residues. Trimming pared 1 base from V and 1 base from J, leaving 19 bases between. From germline, CDR1 is SEHNR and CDR2 FQNEAQ (reference sequence). DNA of the CDR3: TGTGCCAGCAGCTTAGGGGGTGGGACACCCAGATATAACTATGGCTACACCTTC. It encodes CASSLGGGTPRYNYGYTF.

The rearrangement links TRBV3-1 (or the pseudogene TRBV3-2) to TRBJ2-2; 11 nucleotides line up with TRBD2. The CDR3 covers 19 residues. The germline gives CDR1 LGHDT, CDR2 YNNKEL (reference sequence). J gave up 1 base and V 1 base, and 8 bases lay outside the gene matches. CDR3 amino acids: CASSQAPGLAGGNTGELFF. DNA of the CDR3: TGTGCCAGCAGCCAAGCCCCCGGGCTAGCGGGAGGGAACACCGGGGAGCTGTTTTTT.

The genes are TRBV6-5 and TRBJ1-1; D is possibly TRBD1 (6 bases). The CDR3 sequence is 13 residues long. CDR1 is MNHEY, CDR2 SVGAGI, per germline. The CDR3 DNA follows: TGTGCGACTACTCAGGGGTTCGGGACTGAAGCTTTCTTT. Its translation is CATTQGFGTEAFF.

The J gene is TRBJ1-2, the V gene TRBV14; 8 positions match TRBD1. Germline-derived CDR1 and CDR2 are SGHDN and FVKESK. The CDR3 runs 16 residues. The V gene end was trimmed by 3 bases and the J gene end by 1 base; junction bases not matched to a gene: 7. CDR3 nucleotides: TGTGCCAGCAGCCAGGGCAGGGGGCGAATTAACTATGGCTACACCTTC. It specifies CASSQGRGRINYGYTF.

The V and J genes are TRBV4-1 and TRBJ1-1, with 12 bases lining up with TRBD1. CDR1 is MGHRA and CDR2 is YSYEKL in the germline V gene. CDR3 length equals 15 residues. V lost 3 bases, J lost 5 bases, and 4 bases stayed unmatched. CDR3 sequence: CASSQGQGARTEAFF. The CDR3 coding sequence is TGCGCCAGCAGCCAGGGACAGGGGGCAAGGACTGAAGCTTTCTTT.

For the CDR3, the DNA is TGTGCCAGCTCACAACGACAGGGAAGGAACTATGGCTACACCTTC. Translated: CASSQRQGRNYGYTF. This sequence joins TRBV18 and TRBJ1-2, with 7 positions matching TRBD1. CDR1 is KGHSH, CDR2 LQKENI, per germline. V dropped 4 bases and J dropped 2; count of bases not matched to a gene: 7. The CDR3 is 15 residues long.

The rearrangement links TRBV2 to TRBJ1-5; D unresolved. Germline CDR1 is SNHLY and CDR2 is FYNNEI. Trimming took 4 bases from V and 4 from J, leaving 14 bases between them. This CDR3 is 15 amino acids long. The CDR3 nucleotides are TGTGCCAGCAGTGTTCCGGGATTTAGTAATCAGCCCCAGCATTTT. It specifies CASSVPGFSNQPQHF.

The chain employs TRBV2 and TRBJ1-1; D may be TRBD1 (5 bases). V lost 7 bases, J lost 6 bases, and 18 bases lay in between. This CDR3 has 14 amino acids. CDR1 and CDR2 (germline): SNHLY, FYNNEI. The CDR3, as DNA: TGTGCCAGCATAGGTTCCAGGGTGGGCGCTGAAGCTTTCTTT. Amino acids: CASIGSRVGAEAFF. The variable domain in full, with the rest retrieved from reference TRBV2 and TRBJ1-1, is EPEVTQTPSHQVTQMGQEVILRCVPISNHLYFYWYRQILGQKVEFLVSFYNNEISEKSEIFDDQFSVERPDGSNFTLKIRSTKLEDSAMYFCASIGSRVGAEAFFGQGTRLTVV.

This rearrangement joins TRBV15 to TRBJ1-4; 10 nucleotides agree with TRBD1. The CDR3 contains 15 residues. V lost 1 base, J lost 6 bases, and 2 bases stayed unmatched. Germline loops: CDR1 LNHNV, CDR2 YYDKDF (reference sequence). The DNA for the CDR3 is TGTGCCACCAGCAGAGCCGGGACAGGGGATGAAAAACTGTTTTTT. Encoded protein: CATSRAGTGDEKLFF.

The chain couples TRBV10-3 to TRBJ2-3; the match to TRBD1 covers 12 bases. Germline V gives CDR1 ENHRY, CDR2 SYGVKD. J was trimmed by 1 base and V by 6 bases; bases with no gene match: 17. The CDR3 totals 20 residues. In nucleotides, the CDR3 is TGTGCCATCAGAGCCGGGACAGGGGGCGCAACCCACTTGGGCACAGATACGCAGTATTTT. Translation gives CAIRAGTGGATHLGTDTQYF.

The chain recombines TRBV6-2 or TRBV6-3 with TRBJ1-1; 7 bases align to TRBD1. This CDR3 is 14 amino acids long. Germline V gives CDR1 MNHEY, CDR2 SVGEGT. V lost 5 bases, J lost 4 bases, and 7 bases stayed unmatched. This CDR3 is CASSHPGQITEAFF. The CDR3, as DNA: TGTGCCAGCAGTCATCCGGGACAGATCACTGAAGCTTTCTTT.